A single TCR beta chain is shown here with its context. Germline V gene sequence: CDR1 SNHLY, CDR2 FYNNEI. The V end was cut by 6 bases, the J end by 0 bases, with 14 bases between. CDR3 length: 15 residues. This sample is drawn from a study of blood T cell repertoires in COVID-19. TCRdb's table, derived via immunoSEQ multiplex PCR, lists solely in-frame clones and lacks some. The sample carries roughly 92,000 clones, around nine tenths recorded once. This clonotype was sampled from a man in his fifties or sixties with acute or convalescent COVID-19. Sequencing was performed on peripheral blood. V is TRBV2 and J is TRBJ1-1; TRBD1 is a possible D gene (5 bases). The CDR3 DNA reads TGTGCCAGCAGCCCCTCACCGGGGGTGAACACTGAAGCTTTCTTT. This codes for CASSPSPGVNTEAFF.